This T cell receptor beta chain is from a study of breast tumors, draining lymph nodes, adjacent tissues (TCRdb year 2016). Turning to the overall study: Breast cancer patients provided tumor, adjacent nontumor tissue and axillary lymph nodes, and the study compared the TCR beta repertoires across these three sources. In human breast cancer, the study set out to evaluate how tumor, surrounding tissue and draining lymph node repertoires relate to one another and whether T cells may move between these sites.

Lymph node samples were obtained from the axillary draining lymph nodes of breast cancer patients. CDR1 ENHRY and CDR2 SYGVKD were looked up in the germline V gene. From V the trimming removes 6 bases and from J it removes 7 bases, while the gene matches leave 7 bases of the junction unaccounted for. The CDR3 measures 14 amino acids from cysteine to phenylalanine. Of the read, only the CDR3 DNA is kept; its 42 bases are in frame from base 1. Sequencing instrument: Illumina HiSeq 2000. TCR beta chain libraries were generated through multiplex PCR amplification. The amplified TCR beta chain products were analyzed by high-throughput sequencing. The public sequencing data were trimmed at Q25 with fastp and processed into clonotypes with MiXCR by TCRdb, which kept only in-frame beta chains. Rows matching on CDR3 protein sequence are summarized as one entry with the most common DNA and genes. The sample contains some 120,000 distinct CDR3 sequences, just under 20% of them found a single time. Of the sample, approximately 3.5% falls within the top ten clones.

Summary of the overall study and its limitations: Tumor T-cell repertoires showed less diversity than lymph node repertoires and more diversity than nontumor tissue repertoires, and tumor T-cell repertoires showed preferential V and J gene usage. The similarity between tumor and nontumor tissue repertoires was significantly greater in luminal-like breast cancer than in basal-like breast cancer. The study presented the conclusion that tumor T cells originate in lymph nodes as consistent with a hypothesis, not as something directly demonstrated. A scenario in which most tumor T cells derive from the lymph node and then expand within tumor tissue was judged to be consistent with the data.

This clonotype appeared many times. Its antigen target is currently unknown. Base qualities are not provided; no much larger clone lies one nucleotide away. The chain uses TRBV10-3 and TRBJ2-2; the junction holds 8 bases that match TRBD1. This TCR came from a female donor with breast cancer. Some clones in this sample may be carry-over from other donors' samples. Sequenced: axillary lymph node tissue. The bases are TGTGCCATCAGGGAACTGACAGGGGTCGGGGAGCTGTTTTTT. This encodes CAIRELTGVGELFF.